The 8 T cell receptor beta chains in this list originate from one sample, sequenced in a study of T-cell reconstitution after alpha-beta-depleted transplantation in children. Preparation of the TCRbeta library used unique molecular identifiers. TCRdb called the PCR reads again in MiXCR, with one record for every CDR3 protein. The sample carries approximately 400,000 distinct CDR3 sequences, 15% to 20% recorded once. The sample in question was PBMCs, mostly from graft donor cells, obtained 360 days after TCRalphabeta/CD19-depleted stem cell transplant. The receptors stem from a boy in the first two years of life who had a stem cell transplant for Wiskott-Aldrich syndrome, so the T cells may come from the graft donor.

This clonotype was detected only a few times. The chain employs TRBV12-3 or TRBV12-4 and TRBJ1-5; TRBD1 is a possible D gene (6 bases). V shed 1 base and J shed 5 bases, with 15 bases lying between them. This CDR3 region has 16 residues. This CDR3 reads CASSLVAGAGYQPQHF. The DNA of the CDR3 is TGTGCCAGCAGTTTAGTGGCAGGGGCAGGATATCAGCCCCAGCATTTT.

The chain is built from TRBV5-1 and TRBJ2-3; 9 bases are shared with TRBD2. V dropped 0 bases and J dropped 2; count of bases not matched to a gene: 10. Germline assignment: CDR1 SGHRS and CDR2 YFSETQ. CDR3 length: 18 residues. CDR3 bases: TGCGCCAGCAGCTTGGGCCGAATAGCGGGAGCTTCCACAGATACGCAGTATTTT. This translates into CASSLGRIAGASTDTQYF.

This clonotype came up a few times. The J gene is TRBJ2-1, the V gene TRBV7-9; D is possibly TRBD2 (6 bases). The CDR3 sequence is 15 residues long. V was shortened by 5 bases and J by 2 bases, with 13 bases between the two germline ends. Germline CDR1 SEHNR, CDR2 FQNEAQ (reference sequence). The CDR3 loop reads CASSPAGWPYNEQFF. The CDR3 nucleotides read TGTGCCAGCAGCCCTGCGGGATGGCCCTACAATGAGCAGTTCTTC.

This clonotype was recorded a few times. V usage is TRBV6-1 and J usage is TRBJ2-1, with D unclear. V dropped 2 bases and J dropped 0 bases, with 8 bases sitting between them. This CDR3 is built from 15 residues. Per germline, CDR1 MNHNS and CDR2 SASEGT. DNA for the CDR3: TGTGCCAGCAGTGAATTTCCGAGCTCCTACAATGAGCAGTTCTTC. Translating gives CASSEFPSSYNEQFF.

This clonotype was observed a few times. This rearrangement joins TRBV6-5 to TRBJ1-1; 7 bases line up with TRBD1. Trimming at V came to 2 bases and at J to 3 bases, leaving 9 bases not matched to a gene. Germline V lookup: CDR1 MNHEY, CDR2 SVGAGI. The CDR3 sequence is 16 residues long. The CDR3 loop reads CASSYITGDRYTEAFF. The CDR3 DNA follows: TGTGCCAGCAGTTACATCACAGGGGATAGGTACACTGAAGCTTTCTTT.

The CDR3: CASSLMGGGEQFF. CDR3 sequence (DNA): TGTGCCAGCAGCTTAATGGGGGGGGGTGAGCAGTTCTTC. The V gene is TRBV7-9, the J gene TRBJ2-1; 7 nucleotides line up with TRBD2. This CDR3 region has 13 residues. V dropped 2 bases and J dropped 9; count of bases not matched to a gene: 4. Germline V gene data show CDR1 as SEHNR and CDR2 as FQNEAQ (reference sequence).

This chain joins TRBV6-5 and TRBJ2-5, with D hard to call. Germline CDR1 and CDR2: MNHEY and SVGAGI. V gave up 8 bases and J gave up 14 bases, with 12 bases separating them. The CDR3 totals 9 residues. The chain's CDR3 is CASPPWHYF. The CDR3 nucleotides read TGTGCCAGCCCTCCATGGCACTACTTC.

This clonotype came up a few times. The V gene is TRBV20-1, the J gene TRBJ1-5, with a tentative D call TRBD1 (6 bases). The CDR3 spans 13 residues. From germline, CDR1 is DFQATT and CDR2 SNEGSKA (reference sequence). Trimming removed 1 base from V and 7 bases from J, with 11 bases in between. The CDR3 coding sequence is TGCAGTGCTAGAGGGGGGGCTGGGCAGCCCCAGCATTTT. Protein product: CSARGGAGQPQHF.